These 6 T cell receptor beta chains came from one sample sequenced in a study of technical replicates of blood from a handful of donors. The repertoire was sequenced with immunoSEQ multiplex PCR; TCRdb's copy has only in-frame clones and lacks some. The table records some 50,000 clones, approximately 94% of them present only once. The material sequenced was T cells isolated from PBMCs. These receptors came from a human donor in good health.

The chain is built from TRBV10-3 and TRBJ1-5; no clear D gene. CDR3 size: 14 residues. Germline V gives CDR1 ENHRY, CDR2 SYGVKD. V dropped 4 bases and J dropped 0 bases, with 7 bases sitting between them. The DNA for the CDR3 is TGTGCCATCAGTGGAGACTATAGCAATCAGCCCCAGCATTTT. Translating gives CAISGDYSNQPQHF.

The rearrangement uses TRBV18 and TRBJ1-1; a possible D gene is TRBD1 (5 bases). The V end lost 3 bases, the J end lost 8 bases, and 16 bases lay between the germline ends. In germline, CDR1 is KGHSH, CDR2 LQKENI. CDR3 length equals 14 residues. CDR3 region: CASSPDLGQLEAFF. CDR3 DNA sequence: TGTGCCAGCTCACCCGATCTGGGGCAGTTGGAAGCTTTCTTT.

CDR3 sequence reads: CASSPTGGGYTF. CDR3 coding DNA: TGTGCCAGCAGCCCGACAGGGGGAGGCTACACCTTC. V gene TRBV9 combines with J gene TRBJ1-2; TRBD1 aligns across 9 bases. The CDR3 totals 12 residues. Germline CDR1 reads SGDLS; CDR2 reads YYNGEE. The junction had 3 bases not matched to a gene; V was cut back by 4 bases and J by 8 bases.

This chain links TRBV7-9 with TRBJ1-2; 10 bases are a match to TRBD1. Germline loops: CDR1 SEHNR, CDR2 FQNEAQ (reference sequence). After removal of 0 bases from V and 4 bases from J, the junction contained 2 bases not matched to a gene. CDR3 length equals 15 residues. CDR3 DNA: TGTGCCAGCAGCTTAGCCGGGGACAGGGGCTATGGCTACACCTTC. It yields the protein CASSLAGDRGYGYTF.

A single count supports this clone. The V and J genes are TRBV10-3 and TRBJ1-2; 9 nucleotides match TRBD1. CDR3 length: 17 amino acids. The V gene end was trimmed by 0 bases and the J gene end by 8 bases; junction bases not matched to a gene: 13. Germline CDR1 ENHRY, CDR2 SYGVKD. CDR3 sequence reads: CAISESIRQGEFWGYTF. The CDR3 DNA sequence: TGTGCCATCAGTGAGTCAATTCGACAGGGGGAGTTTTGGGGCTACACCTTC.

The rearrangement links TRBV7-9 to TRBJ2-4; the D is unclear. Trimming removed 0 bases at V and 5 bases at J, with 5 bases between. Looked up from germline, CDR1 is SEHNR and CDR2 is FQNEAQ (reference sequence). CDR3 size: 13 residues. The CDR3: CASSLAPENIQYF. CDR3 DNA sequence: TGTGCCAGCAGCTTAGCGCCAGAAAACATTCAGTACTTC.